The clone carrying this T cell receptor beta chain was picked up many times. What it recognizes is unknown. The data were obtained in a study of T cells in Graves' hyperthyroidism and ophthalmopathy. As for the study in general: The blood sample was taken at first diagnosis, before treatment began.

Clinical symptoms, serum thyroxine and TRAb, thyroid ultrasound and orbital computed tomography together formed the diagnostic basis. From RNA transcripts, TCR beta CDR3 regions were amplified. A first-round RT-PCR of the TCR CDR3 used the HTBI primer set. Using its own MiXCR run on the multiplex PCR reads, TCRdb lists one record per CDR3 protein. The sample holds about 640,000 distinct CDR3 sequences, around 21% seen once. CDR1 and CDR2 (germline): KGHDR, SFDVKD. The CDR3 extends over 13 amino acids. V lost 4 bases to trimming and J lost 7 bases, with 12 bases between them. General study points: The majority of expanded thyroid clonotypes above 0.001 also appeared in blood. Ophthalmopathy was predicted by the model a median of approximately 6 months ahead of onset.

This clonotype originated in a man aged 25-45 years with Graves' ophthalmopathy. Sequencing was performed on blood. The V gene is TRBV24-1, the J gene TRBJ1-1, with D possibly TRBD1 on 6 matching bases. CDR3 residues: CATSDRQTGEAFF. Written as DNA, the CDR3 is TGTGCCACCAGTGACCGCCAGACAGGTGAAGCTTTCTTT.